These 8 T cell receptor beta chains originate from one sample sequenced in a study of OX40 agonist ivuxolimab in advanced cancers. The repertoire was sequenced with immunoSEQ multiplex PCR; TCRdb's copy has only in-frame clones and lacks some. The sample yields approximately 15,000 clones, 80% to 95% seen once. Specimen: CD4+ or CD8+ T cells sorted from blood, collected in a trial of the OX40 agonist ivuxolimab. These receptors were collected from an adult with an advanced solid tumor such as melanoma, head and neck, liver or kidney cancer.

This chain uses TRBV19 with TRBJ1-1; tentative D call: TRBD1 (6 bases). CDR1 LNHDA and CDR2 SQIVND come from the germline V gene (reference sequence). V was trimmed by 6 bases and J by 4 bases, leaving 12 bases between them. This CDR3 comprises 13 residues. CDR3 loop: CASRKGGITEAFF. CDR3 DNA: TGTGCCAGTAGGAAGGGGGGGATCACTGAAGCTTTCTTT.

This clone was seen a few times. The genes are TRBV6-4 and TRBJ2-1, with 9 bases identical to TRBD2. Germline CDR1 MRHNA, CDR2 SNTAGT. The length of the CDR3 is 15 residues. V lost 1 base and J lost 9; bases outside the gene matches: 7. The CDR3 loop is CASSDLAGEVGEQFF. CDR3 nucleotides: TGTGCCAGCAGTGACTTAGCGGGGGAGGTCGGTGAGCAGTTCTTC.

The chain couples TRBV27 to TRBJ2-3; 14 positions match TRBD2. Per the germline V gene, CDR1 is MNHEY and CDR2 is SMNVEV (reference sequence). The V segment lost 7 bases and the J segment 8 bases; nucleotides outside the gene matches: 8. This CDR3 has 15 amino acids. This CDR3 reads CASTTGTSGSSTQYF. The CDR3 DNA reads TGTGCCAGCACGACCGGGACTAGCGGGAGTAGTACGCAGTATTTT.

V is TRBV7-8 and J is TRBJ2-3; D not resolved. V gave up 1 base and J gave up 1 base, with 3 bases separating them. Germline CDR1 is SGHVS and CDR2 is FQNEAQ. This CDR3 is built from 13 residues. CDR3 sequence reads: CASSLVGTDTQYF. The DNA of the CDR3 is TGTGCCAGCAGCTTAGTAGGCACAGATACGCAGTATTTT.

CDR3 sequence: CASSLPGGADTGELFF. In nucleotides, the CDR3 is TGTGCCAGCAGCTTACCTGGAGGGGCGGACACCGGGGAGCTGTTTTTT. This chain connects TRBV7-2 to TRBJ2-2; a weak D match, TRBD2 (6 bases). V was clipped by 2 bases and J by 3 bases, with 13 bases between them. The CDR3 loop spans 16 amino acids. Germline V gene lookup returns CDR1 SGHTA and CDR2 FQGNSA.

The chain uses TRBV11-1 and TRBJ2-3; D tentatively reads TRBD1 or TRBD2 (6 bases each). Germline-derived CDR1 and CDR2 are SGHAT and FQDESV (reference sequence). Trimming took off 0 bases at V and 7 bases at J, with 23 bases between the two ends. The length of the CDR3 is 18 residues. The CDR3, as DNA: TGTGCCAGCAGCTTAGCGCCCTCCCGGGGGCTATCCATGAATACGCAGTATTTT. It encodes CASSLAPSRGLSMNTQYF.

The V call is TRBV20-1, the J call TRBJ2-3; D gene ambiguous. The CDR3 is 11 residues long. Trimming stripped 5 bases from V and 4 bases from J, with 7 bases between. Germline V gene data show CDR1 as DFQATT and CDR2 as SNEGSKA (reference sequence). CDR3 region: CSAGNSDTQYF. CDR3 in DNA: TGCAGTGCTGGCAACTCAGATACGCAGTATTTT.

The genes are TRBV6-5 and TRBJ2-7; 8 nucleotides align to TRBD1. The trim removed 5 bases at V and 6 bases at J, leaving 3 bases unmatched. Germline CDR1 reads MNHEY; CDR2 reads SVGAGI. The CDR3 covers 12 residues. In DNA form, the CDR3 reads TGTGCCAGCAGTCCGGACAGGGCCGAGCAGTACTTC. It translates to CASSPDRAEQYF.